This T cell receptor (beta chain) was documented in a study of shared clonotypes between healthy human individuals. Findings and caveats of the study: Across subsets, estimated richness was generally greater for naive than for memory populations.

Naive CD8 cells lacked CD45RO, underwent positive selection for CCR7 and left out terminally differentiated effector memory CD45RA+ cells. Worth noting for this clone: Its antigen is unknown.

The protocol was immunoSEQ multiplex PCR, while the TCRdb copy is restricted to in-frame clones and leaves out a portion. The profile shows about 650,000 clones, roughly 95% of them singletons. Looked up from germline, CDR1 is SNHLY and CDR2 is FYNNEI. This CDR3 contains 17 residues. V was pared by 8 bases and J by 5 bases, with 25 bases between. The sequence was collected from a woman aged 25 to 39 in good health. The sequenced material came from naive CD8+ T cells sorted from blood. V is TRBV2 and J is TRBJ2-1, with D possibly matching TRBD1 (7 bases). In nucleotides, the CDR3 is TGTGCCAGCGGGACTCCAGTAGGGGGCCGCATCGACAATGAGCAGTTCTTC. It codes for CASGTPVGGRIDNEQFF.